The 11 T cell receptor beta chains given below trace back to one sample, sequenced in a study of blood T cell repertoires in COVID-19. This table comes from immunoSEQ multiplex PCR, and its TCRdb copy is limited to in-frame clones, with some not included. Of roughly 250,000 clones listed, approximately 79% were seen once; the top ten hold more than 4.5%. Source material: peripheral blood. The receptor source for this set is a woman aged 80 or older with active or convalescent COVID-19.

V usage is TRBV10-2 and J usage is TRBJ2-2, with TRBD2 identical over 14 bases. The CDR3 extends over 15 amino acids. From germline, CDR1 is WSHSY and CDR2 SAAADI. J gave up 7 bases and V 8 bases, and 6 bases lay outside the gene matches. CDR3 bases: TGCGCCAGCCGACTAGCGGGGGGGCCCGGCGGGGAGCTGTTTTTT. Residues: CASRLAGGPGGELFF.

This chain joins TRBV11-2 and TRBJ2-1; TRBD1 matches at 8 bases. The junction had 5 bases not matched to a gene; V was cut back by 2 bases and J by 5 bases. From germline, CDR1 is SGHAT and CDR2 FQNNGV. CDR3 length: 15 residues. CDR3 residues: CASSLRRTGHNEQFF. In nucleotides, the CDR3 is TGTGCCAGCAGCTTAAGACGGACAGGGCACAATGAGCAGTTCTTC.

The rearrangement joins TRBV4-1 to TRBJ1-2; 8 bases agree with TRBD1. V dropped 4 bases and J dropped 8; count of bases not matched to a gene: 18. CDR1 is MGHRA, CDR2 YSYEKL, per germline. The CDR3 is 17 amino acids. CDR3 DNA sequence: TGCGCCAGCAGCCTTAACTCGTACGACAGGGGAGGAAGGGGCTACACCTTC. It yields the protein CASSLNSYDRGGRGYTF.

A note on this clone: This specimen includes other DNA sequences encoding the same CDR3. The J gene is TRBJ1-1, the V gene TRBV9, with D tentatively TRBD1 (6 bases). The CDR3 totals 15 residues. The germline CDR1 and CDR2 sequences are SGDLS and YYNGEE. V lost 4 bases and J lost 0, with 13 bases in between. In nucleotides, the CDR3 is TGTGCCAGCAGCCCCCAAGGACAGTTGAACACTGAAGCTTTCTTT. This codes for CASSPQGQLNTEAFF. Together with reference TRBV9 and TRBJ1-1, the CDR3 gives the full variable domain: DSGVTQTPKHLITATGQRVTLRCSPRSGDLSVYWYQQSLDQGLQFLIQYYNGEERAKGNILERFSAQQFPDLHSELNLSSLELGDSALYFCASSPQGQLNTEAFFGQGTRLTVV.

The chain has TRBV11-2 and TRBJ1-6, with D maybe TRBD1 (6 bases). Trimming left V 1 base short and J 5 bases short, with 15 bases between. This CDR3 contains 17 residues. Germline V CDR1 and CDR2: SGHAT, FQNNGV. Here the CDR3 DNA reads TGTGCCAGCAGCTTAGTGCGACAGGACCTTAATAATTCACCCCTCCACTTT. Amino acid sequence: CASSLVRQDLNNSPLHF.

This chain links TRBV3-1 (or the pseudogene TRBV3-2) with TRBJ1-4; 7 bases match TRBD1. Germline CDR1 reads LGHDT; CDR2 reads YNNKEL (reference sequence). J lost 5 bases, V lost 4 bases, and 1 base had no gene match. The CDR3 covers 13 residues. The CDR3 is CASSLQGNEKLFF. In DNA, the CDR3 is TGTGCCAGCAGCCTACAGGGGAATGAAAAACTGTTTTTT.

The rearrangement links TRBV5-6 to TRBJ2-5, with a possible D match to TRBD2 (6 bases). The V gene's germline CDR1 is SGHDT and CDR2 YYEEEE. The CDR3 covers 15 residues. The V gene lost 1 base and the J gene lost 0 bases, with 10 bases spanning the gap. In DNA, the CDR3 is TGTGCCAGCAGCTTGACTAGCAGCGACCAAGAGACCCAGTACTTC. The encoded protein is CASSLTSSDQETQYF.

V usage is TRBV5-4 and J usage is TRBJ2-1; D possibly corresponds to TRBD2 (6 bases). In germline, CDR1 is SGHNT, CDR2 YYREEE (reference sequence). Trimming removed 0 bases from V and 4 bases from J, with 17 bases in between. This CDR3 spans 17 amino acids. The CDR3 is CASSLGPTGGIYNEQFF. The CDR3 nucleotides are TGTGCCAGCAGCTTGGGCCCAACCGGCGGGATATACAATGAGCAGTTCTTC.

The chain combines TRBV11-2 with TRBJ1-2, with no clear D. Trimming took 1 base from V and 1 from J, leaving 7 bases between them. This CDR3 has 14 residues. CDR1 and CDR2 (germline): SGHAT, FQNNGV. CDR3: CASSLARGNYGYTF. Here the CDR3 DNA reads TGTGCCAGCAGCTTAGCCCGGGGTAACTATGGCTACACCTTC.

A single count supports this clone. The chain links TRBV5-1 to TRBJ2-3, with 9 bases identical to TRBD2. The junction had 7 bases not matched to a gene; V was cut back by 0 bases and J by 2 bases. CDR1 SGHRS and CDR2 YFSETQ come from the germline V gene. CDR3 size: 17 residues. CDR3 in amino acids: CASSLGRAGGTTDTQYF. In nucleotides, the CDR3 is TGCGCCAGCAGCTTGGGTCGAGCGGGGGGAACCACAGATACGCAGTATTTT.

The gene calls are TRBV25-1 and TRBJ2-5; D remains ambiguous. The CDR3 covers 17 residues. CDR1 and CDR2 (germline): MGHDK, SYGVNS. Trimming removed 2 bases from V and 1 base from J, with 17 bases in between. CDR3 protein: CASSEPLLAGFQETQYF. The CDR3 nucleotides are TGTGCCAGCAGTGAACCCCTCCTGGCAGGCTTCCAAGAGACCCAGTACTTC. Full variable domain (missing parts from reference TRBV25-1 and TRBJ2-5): EADIYQTPRYLVIGTGKKITLECSQTMGHDKMYWYQQDPGMELHLIHYSYGVNSTEKGDLSSESTVSRIRTEHFPLTLESARPSHTSQYLCASSEPLLAGFQETQYFGPGTRLLVL.